The clone carrying this T cell receptor (beta chain) is labeled medium-sized. The antigen is not known. V shed 3 bases, J shed 7 bases, and the junction held 9 bases outside the gene matches. The CDR3 runs to 16 residues. CDR1 is KGHSH and CDR2 is LQKENI in the germline V gene. Following extraction, RNA underwent reverse transcription to cDNA, which served as the sequencing template. Profiling relied on immunoSEQ multiplex PCR, and the TCRdb table lists in-frame clones only, not all of them. This table has 150,000 to 200,000 clones, approximately 62% appearing once. The sample belongs to a study of CD8+ T cells in alopecia areata. Study-wide results and limits: It was observed that many expanded lesional clones persisted in scalp and blood during tofacitinib. Scalp specimens additionally yield sequences from normal skin's resident alphabeta T cells. Scalp clonality and expanded CD8+ clones among the top 100 showed significant decreases with tofacitinib.

The treatment is: oral pan-JAK inhibitor, 5-10 mg twice daily. The sequences come from CD4+ T cells sorted from blood, collected at week 24, from a patient treated with tofacitinib. The rearrangement uses TRBV18 and TRBJ2-1; 10 positions match TRBD2. The sequence came from a human donor with alopecia areata. The chain's CDR3 is CASSPPSSGGGNEQFF. In DNA, the CDR3 is TGTGCCAGCTCACCTCCTTCTAGCGGGGGTGGAAATGAGCAGTTCTTC.